These T cell receptor beta chains were read from a single sample in a study of T-cell memory formation after mild COVID-19. TCRdb independently ran MiXCR on the 5' RACE reads; one entry per CDR3 protein. Among hundreds of thousands of distinct CDR3 sequences listed, 20% to 25% were seen once. Sequencing was performed on PBMCs or a T cell subset sorted from them (not recorded which). The receptors originated from an adult woman who had mild COVID-19 (a few samples of this study predate the infection). Cell type and time point are not known. Each CDR3 is given with its conserved first and last residue. D genes are given only for firm matches. Clone sizes are given selectively: once, few, many, or a class where the clone is expanded.

D,J,size,V,CDR3,DNA
TRBD2,TRBJ2-2,few,TRBV12-3/TRBV12-4,CASRPTSGGTGELFF,TGTGCCAGCAGACCTACTAGCGGGGGCACCGGGGAGCTGTTTTTT
TRBD2,TRBJ2-5,.,TRBV12-3/TRBV12-4,CASSPLGAGVETQYF,TGTGCCAGCAGCCCCTTGGGTGCGGGGGTAGAGACCCAGTACTTC
TRBD2,TRBJ2-3,.,TRBV12-3/TRBV12-4,CASSSLLAADTQYF,TGTGCCAGCAGTTCGCTACTAGCGGCAGATACGCAGTATTTT
.,TRBJ1-5,.,TRBV12-5,CASGLERNQPQHF,TGTGCTAGTGGTTTGGAACGCAATCAGCCCCAGCATTTT
.,TRBJ2-5,few,TRBV20-1,CSAGTPMETQYF,TGCAGTGCCGGGACTCCCATGGAGACCCAGTACTTC
.,TRBJ2-3,few,TRBV7-9,CASSFGGRLGTDTQYF,TGTGCCAGCAGCTTTGGGGGACGGCTTGGCACAGATACGCAGTATTTT
.,TRBJ2-2,.,TRBV5-1,CASSLAQGLSGELFF,TGCGCCAGCAGCTTGGCTCAGGGTCTGTCCGGGGAGCTGTTTTTT
TRBD2,TRBJ2-3,.,TRBV7-2,CASSLAVLAEPTDMQYF,TGTGCCAGCAGCTTAGCTGTACTAGCGGAGCCCACAGATATGCAGTATTTT
.,TRBJ1-4,few,TRBV6-1,CASEAGRWQKLFF,TGTGCCAGCGAAGCGGGTCGGTGGCAAAAACTGTTTTTT
TRBD1,TRBJ1-1,.,TRBV5-8,CASSSLGQGITEAFF,TGTGCCAGCAGCAGCCTGGGACAGGGAATCACTGAAGCTTTCTTT
.,TRBJ2-5,few,TRBV11-2,CASSLAVTKQETQYF,TGTGCCAGCAGCTTAGCCGTGACTAAGCAAGAGACCCAGTACTTC
.,TRBJ1-2,few,TRBV18,CASSPPNSNYGYTF,TGTGCCAGCTCACCACCAAACAGCAACTATGGCTACACCTTC
TRBD2,TRBJ2-1,many,TRBV3-1,CASSLLAGGRNEQFF,TGTGCCAGCAGCCTACTAGCGGGGGGGCGGAATGAGCAGTTCTTC
.,TRBJ2-1,.,TRBV7-9,CASSLRDWGEGNEQFF,TGTGCCAGCAGCTTACGCGATTGGGGAGAGGGGAATGAGCAGTTCTTC
.,TRBJ2-2,many,TRBV19,CASSWRVAGELFF,TGTGCCAGTAGTTGGAGGGTGGCCGGGGAGCTGTTTTTT
TRBD2,TRBJ2-1,.,TRBV20-1,CSARDRSAGETYNEQFF,TGCAGTGCTAGAGATCGTTCTGCGGGAGAGACCTACAATGAGCAGTTCTTC
.,TRBJ2-1,.,TRBV9,CASSGTYYNEQFF,TGTGCCAGCAGTGGAACCTACTACAATGAGCAGTTCTTC
TRBD2,TRBJ2-1,few,TRBV6-4,CASSDELAAEQFF,TGTGCCAGCAGTGACGAACTAGCGGCAGAGCAGTTCTTC
.,TRBJ2-7,.,TRBV20-1,CSASPLTRDYEQYF,TGCAGTGCTAGCCCTCTTACAAGAGACTACGAGCAGTACTTC
.,TRBJ2-2,.,TRBV7-2,CASSQGGLNTGELFF,TGTGCCAGCAGCCAAGGGGGACTAAACACCGGGGAGCTGTTTTTT
.,TRBJ1-5,.,TRBV12-3/TRBV12-4,CASRGGEGGNQPQHF,TGTGCCAGCAGGGGCGGGGAAGGTGGCAATCAGCCCCAGCATTTT
.,TRBJ1-2,.,TRBV7-8,CASSLSPHRAPGYTF,TGTGCCAGCAGCTTATCCCCACACAGGGCCCCTGGCTACACCTTC
.,TRBJ2-1,few,TRBV5-1,CASSRSGDRSYNEQFF,TGCGCCAGCAGCCGATCGGGCGACCGCTCCTACAATGAGCAGTTCTTC
TRBD1,TRBJ1-1,.,TRBV7-9,CASSSSQNRGGPNTEAFF,TGTGCCAGCAGCTCCTCTCAGAACAGGGGAGGTCCGAACACTGAAGCTTTCTTT
.,TRBJ2-5,.,TRBV29-1,CSVEEVGEETQYF,TGCAGCGTTGAAGAGGTGGGGGAAGAGACCCAGTACTTC
.,TRBJ2-7,few,TRBV30,CAWTGQGGGEQYF,TGTGCCTGGACAGGCCAGGGGGGCGGCGAGCAGTACTTC
TRBD2,TRBJ2-3,.,TRBV20-1,CSARDPGAGGTDTQYF,TGCAGTGCTAGAGATCCTGGTGCGGGGGGCACAGATACGCAGTATTTT
.,TRBJ1-1,.,TRBV5-1,CASSHLTEDTEAFF,TGCGCCAGCAGCCATCTCACTGAGGACACTGAAGCTTTCTTT
TRBD2,TRBJ2-3,.,TRBV12-3/TRBV12-4,CASSFLAGGADTQYF,TGTGCCAGCAGTTTTCTAGCGGGGGGCGCAGATACGCAGTATTTT
TRBD1,TRBJ2-7,few,TRBV15,CATNRGSHTEQYF,TGTGCCACCAACAGGGGTTCCCATACCGAGCAGTACTTC
.,TRBJ1-3,.,TRBV12-5,CASGEGPGNTIYF,TGTGCTAGTGGTGAAGGGCCAGGAAACACCATATATTTT
TRBD1,TRBJ1-2,.,TRBV7-2,CASSPNRGGYTF,TGTGCCAGCAGCCCGAACAGGGGTGGCTACACCTTC
.,TRBJ1-1,.,TRBV5-1,CASDQGGGTEAFF,TGCGCCAGCGACCAGGGAGGAGGCACTGAAGCTTTCTTT
.,TRBJ1-4,.,TRBV29-1,CSVELQSNEKLFF,TGCAGCGTTGAATTACAGTCTAATGAAAAACTGTTTTTT
TRBD2,TRBJ2-3,.,TRBV7-9,CASSRPGTSATTDTQYF,TGTGCCAGCAGCCGACCCGGGACTAGCGCGACCACAGATACGCAGTATTTT
TRBD2,TRBJ2-5,few,TRBV29-1,CSVIPAGWQETQYF,TGCAGCGTTATTCCAGCGGGATGGCAAGAGACCCAGTACTTC
TRBD2,TRBJ2-1,.,TRBV7-9,CATRGLAGGYNEQFF,TGTGCCACCCGGGGGCTAGCGGGGGGCTACAATGAGCAGTTCTTC
.,TRBJ2-7,few,TRBV5-1,CASSVSTLTLSYEQYF,TGCGCCAGCAGCGTCTCTACGCTAACCCTATCCTACGAGCAGTACTTC
TRBD1,TRBJ2-2,few,TRBV2,CASSKDRDTGELFF,TGTGCCAGCAGTAAAGACAGGGACACCGGGGAGCTGTTTTTT
.,TRBJ1-4,.,TRBV21-1,CASSKDEKLFF,TGTGCCAGCAGCAAGGATGAAAAACTGTTTTTT
.,TRBJ2-5,.,TRBV5-1,CASSSASGGPETQYF,TGCGCCAGCAGCTCGGCCTCAGGGGGGCCTGAGACCCAGTACTTC
TRBD1,TRBJ2-7,.,TRBV24-1,CATSDTGGTYEQYF,TGTGCCACCAGTGACACAGGGGGTACCTACGAGCAGTACTTC
.,TRBJ2-2,many,TRBV7-9,CASSLTSPNTGELFF,TGTGCCAGCAGCTTAACTAGCCCGAACACCGGGGAGCTGTTTTTT
.,TRBJ2-3,few,TRBV5-1,CASSSSGRVAADTQYF,TGCGCCAGCAGCTCCTCAGGTAGGGTAGCGGCAGATACGCAGTATTTT
.,TRBJ2-2,few,TRBV6-2/TRBV6-3,CASRSRGIGELFF,TGTGCCAGCCGCTCTCGTGGGATCGGGGAGCTGTTTTTT
.,TRBJ2-3,.,TRBV24-1,CATSDYGDTQYF,TGTGCCACCAGTGATTATGGGGATACGCAGTATTTT
.,TRBJ2-3,few,TRBV7-9,CASSFQGRADTQYF,TGTGCCAGCAGCTTCCAGGGGCGGGCAGATACGCAGTATTTT
.,TRBJ2-5,.,TRBV7-9,CASSLEGQETQYF,TGTGCCAGCAGCTTAGAGGGCCAAGAGACCCAGTACTTC
.,TRBJ2-7,few,TRBV3-1,CASSQDRIYEQYF,TGTGCCAGCAGCCAAGACAGGATCTACGAGCAGTACTTC
.,TRBJ1-5,.,TRBV18,CASSPARHQPQHF,TGTGCCAGCTCACCGGCCAGACATCAGCCCCAGCATTTT
TRBD2,TRBJ2-4,few,TRBV7-2,CASSPQPGLAGGMSKNIQYF,TGTGCCAGCAGCCCGCAGCCGGGACTAGCGGGAGGAATGAGCAAAAACATTCAGTACTTC